The subject of this entry is one TCR beta chain. Trimming removed 7 bases from V and 7 bases from J, with 17 bases in between. The CDR3 loop spans 13 amino acids. CDR1 and CDR2 from the germline V gene are SQVTM and ANQGSEA. The sample belongs to a study of low-dose radiotherapy and immunotherapy resistance in tumors. At the level of the study: Each fraction for Cohort 1 was 0.5 Gy, given every 2 weeks, and the total came to 6.5 Gy. Doses delivered to Cohort 2 were 1 Gy per fraction every two weeks, amounting to 13 Gy over 26 weeks. Every six weeks patients received intravenous ipilimumab 1 mg/kg, and every two weeks they received intravenous nivolumab 240 mg.

Time point: after trial treatment. Sample treatment: LDRT plus nivolumab, ipilimumab, low-dose cyclophosphamide and aspirin (RACIN trial). Alpha and beta chains were covered, as first-strand cDNA relied on TRAV- and TRBV-specific primers. A constant-region primer paired with the V-primer adapter amplified TCRs over approximately 19 PCR cycles. One entry per CDR3 protein, called by TCRdb with MiXCR from the reads. The table includes around 60,000 distinct CDR3 sequences, under 30% detected once. The TCR was taken from a male donor with prostate cancer. This material consisted of PBMCs, taken after low-dose radiotherapy plus immunotherapy. The chain is built from TRBV29-1 and TRBJ2-1; D is tentatively TRBD1 or TRBD2 (5 bases each). In DNA form, the CDR3 reads TGCAGCGCCCCAGCGGCAGGGTGGAATGAGCAGTTCTTC. Protein: CSAPAAGWNEQFF.